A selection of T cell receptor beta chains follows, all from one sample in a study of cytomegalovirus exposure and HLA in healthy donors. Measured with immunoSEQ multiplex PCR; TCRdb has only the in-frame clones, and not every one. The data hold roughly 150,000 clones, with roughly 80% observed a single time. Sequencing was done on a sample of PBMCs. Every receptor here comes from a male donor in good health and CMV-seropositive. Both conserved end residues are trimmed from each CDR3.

ASSGVMRAETQY	TRBV19	TRBJ2-5
ASSESVAPGNGDTQY	TRBV25-1	TRBJ2-3
ASSVDRGGGELF	TRBV7-2	TRBJ2-2
ASISRDRGTYEQY	TRBV2	TRBJ2-7
ASSPGLAGDSREQY	TRBV27	TRBJ2-7
ASSLAGGGDTQY	TRBV7-9	TRBJ2-3
ASSLLAGGLAEQY	TRBV27	TRBJ2-7
ASSSAGAPSNEQF	TRBV5-1	TRBJ2-1
ASSPPDGPYTEAF	TRBV18	TRBJ1-1
ASSAGQGLDEKLF	TRBV18	TRBJ1-4
ASRSDRYLPQH	TRBV28	TRBJ1-5
ASSAPGLKTYEQY	TRBV10-2	TRBJ2-7
ASSQDARGGYGYT	TRBV4-3	TRBJ1-2
AIREGQANTGELF	TRBV10-3	TRBJ2-2
ASSGGEVVETQY	TRBV5-1	TRBJ2-5
ASSARTDKNIQY	TRBV13	TRBJ2-4
ASSRTGENTEAF	TRBV6-1	TRBJ1-1
ASQQAGGAGETQY	TRBV28	TRBJ2-5
ASAPEVGDTGELF	TRBV4-1	TRBJ2-2
ASSLNSGMETQY	TRBV5-1	TRBJ2-5
ASSQDRQPKQY	TRBV4-1	TRBJ2-3
ASSLWGAGELF	TRBV7-6	TRBJ2-2
ASSSGTGLSSYEQY	TRBV5-1	TRBJ2-7
ASYPGQPTDTQY	TRBV5-1	TRBJ2-3
ASILDRANEKLF	TRBV2	TRBJ1-4
AWGQGTEAF	TRBV30	TRBJ1-1
AISEGASSSYEQY	TRBV28	-
ASSHRDRVFGELF	TRBV5-1	TRBJ2-2
ASSYWGGSSYEQY	TRBV6-5	TRBJ2-7
ASSHRQGGTEAF	TRBV23-1	TRBJ1-1
ASSLGGGLAGVGETQY	TRBV7-9	TRBJ2-5
ASSYRDAGGNEQF	TRBV6-6	TRBJ2-1
ASQDRLEAF	TRBV7-9	TRBJ1-1
ASSLSPRGTNTEAF	TRBV27	TRBJ1-1
ASSLVYGNEQY	TRBV7-2	TRBJ2-7
AWMGGPNTGELF	TRBV30	TRBJ2-2
ASSTRGRNEQY	TRBV13	TRBJ2-7
ASRTGLVGTDTQY	TRBV7-8	TRBJ2-3
ASTPIGTGRNEQF	TRBV6-5	TRBJ2-1
ASRDPGVMNTEAF	TRBV5-1	TRBJ1-1
ASSRGQSGANVLT	TRBV18	TRBJ2-6
ASSLSRDRSTRQY	TRBV5-1	TRBJ2-7
ASSKDASGYRTDTQY	TRBV21-1	TRBJ2-3
ASSPGGHSYT	TRBV7-2	TRBJ1-2
ASSLGASNEQF	TRBV5-1	TRBJ2-1
ASSETSGGPGEQF	TRBV2	TRBJ2-1
AISVGGSWQETQY	TRBV10-3	TRBJ2-5
ASSEPKGLDPTGELF	TRBV10-1	TRBJ2-2
ASSPGQGARGEDEQF	TRBV19	TRBJ2-1
SVQGFSTDTQY	TRBV29-1	TRBJ2-3